The source of this TCR beta chain is a study of T-cell reconstitution after alpha-beta-depleted transplantation in children. General study points: Recipient T cells and thymic progenitors that survived were the source of the high TCRbeta diversity seen at day 60 in some patients. T-cell numbers and diversity one year post-transplant derived largely from freshly generated T cells.

As it was prepared, the TCRbeta library received unique molecular identifiers. TCRdb reanalysed the PCR reads using MiXCR and keeps one entry per CDR3 protein. The table lists 25,000 to 30,000 distinct CDR3 sequences, about a sixth of them singletons. V was pared by 5 bases and J by 1 base, with 15 bases between. This CDR3 has 16 residues. This clonotype was seen a handful of times. What it binds is unknown. The receptor was derived from a male patient aged 2-15 years who had a stem cell transplant for acute lymphoblastic leukemia, so the T cells may come from the graft donor. V usage is TRBV12-3 or TRBV12-4 and J usage is TRBJ1-5, with D possibly being TRBD1 (5 bases). Sequenced here: PBMCs, mostly from graft donor cells, sampled 60 days after TCRalphabeta/CD19-depleted stem cell transplant. The CDR3 region has the DNA TGTGCCAGCAGTCTCCCCACCAGGGAGAGCAATCAGCCCCAGCATTTT. Encoded protein: CASSLPTRESNQPQHF.